Each of the 13 T cell receptor beta chains below was sequenced from the same sample in a study of OX40 agonist ivuxolimab in advanced cancers. Clones were read by immunoSEQ multiplex PCR, and TCRdb kept only the in-frame ones, dropping some. The sample contains about 80,000 clones, around 92% of which appear only once. The specimen was CD4+ or CD8+ T cells sorted from blood, collected in a trial of the OX40 agonist ivuxolimab. The origin of the receptors is an adult with an advanced solid tumor such as melanoma, head and neck, liver or kidney cancer.

This clone is deemed medium-sized (0.01 to 0.1%). V gene TRBV14 combines with J gene TRBJ2-3, with D uncertain. The CDR3 runs to 15 residues. V was trimmed by 2 bases and J by 2 bases, leaving 11 bases between them. Germline-derived CDR1 and CDR2 are SGHDN and FVKESK. The CDR3 spells CASSQNDGVTDTQYF. CDR3 bases: TGTGCCAGCAGCCAAAATGACGGTGTCACAGATACGCAGTATTTT.

J is TRBJ1-4 and V is TRBV7-6; no reliable D call. V was clipped by 4 bases and J by 8 bases, with 5 bases between them. Germline V CDR1 and CDR2: SGHVS, FNYEAQ. CDR3 length equals 11 residues. The CDR3, as DNA: TGTGCCAGCAGCTACGGAGAAAAACTGTTTTTT. This translates into CASSYGEKLFF.

The chain combines TRBV10-2 with TRBJ1-5; D gene uncertain. V was pared by 8 bases and J by 1 base, with 12 bases between. This CDR3 spans 14 amino acids. Germline CDR1 WSHSY, CDR2 SAAADI. The CDR3 spells CASFDLGSNQPQHF. The CDR3 nucleotides are TGCGCCAGCTTCGACCTGGGGAGCAATCAGCCCCAGCATTTT.

This clone was detected a few times. The V call is TRBV19, the J call TRBJ1-1; TRBD1 might be the D (6 bases). In germline, CDR1 is LNHDA, CDR2 SQIVND (reference sequence). The CDR3 covers 12 residues. V lost 5 bases, J lost 5 bases, and 9 bases lay in between. The DNA for the CDR3 is TGTGCCAGTAGTGTGGGACAAACTGAAGCTTTCTTT. This sequence encodes CASSVGQTEAFF. Full variable domain (missing parts from reference TRBV19 and TRBJ1-1): DGGITQSPKYLFRKEGQNVTLSCEQNLNHDAMYWYRQDPGQGLRLIYYSQIVNDFQKGDIAEGYSVSREKKESFPLTVTSAQKNPTAFYLCASSVGQTEAFFGQGTRLTVV.

The chain is built from TRBV27 and TRBJ2-7, with D unclear. V lost 6 bases to trimming and J lost 3 bases, with 12 bases between them. Germline values: CDR1 MNHEY, CDR2 SMNVEV (reference sequence). The length of the CDR3 is 13 residues. This CDR3 is CASSSGPSYEQYF. The DNA of the CDR3 is TGTGCCAGCAGCTCCGGGCCGAGCTACGAGCAGTACTTC.

The chain links TRBV6-5 to TRBJ1-2, with D maybe TRBD1 (5 bases). This CDR3 has 13 amino acids. From germline, CDR1 is MNHEY and CDR2 SVGAGI. Trimming stripped 7 bases from V and 6 bases from J, with 15 bases between. The DNA for the CDR3 is TGTGCCAGCAATCAAGGGGAGGGTCATGGCTACACCTTC. Amino acids: CASNQGEGHGYTF.

V gene TRBV6-5 combines with J gene TRBJ1-1, with D unresolved. Germline CDR1 reads MNHEY; CDR2 reads SVGAGI. Trimming took off 0 bases at V and 5 bases at J, with 4 bases between the two ends. This CDR3 has 12 amino acids. This CDR3 reads CASSYSETEAFF. CDR3 nucleotide sequence: TGTGCCAGCAGTTACTCGGAGACTGAAGCTTTCTTT.

The chain has TRBV29-1 and TRBJ2-1; 10 bases line up with TRBD1. The ends lost 5 bases at V and 2 bases at J; junction bases unmatched: 3. The germline gives CDR1 SQVTM, CDR2 ANQGSEA. CDR3 length equals 14 residues. CDR3 coding DNA: TGCAGCGTTTCCGGGACAGGGGCCTACAATGAGCAGTTCTTC. It encodes CSVSGTGAYNEQFF.

The V and J genes are TRBV27 and TRBJ2-3; possible D gene TRBD1, 6 bases. CDR1 and CDR2 from the germline V gene are MNHEY and SMNVEV (reference sequence). Trimming left V 2 bases short and J 11 bases short, with 11 bases between. CDR3 size: 12 residues. The DNA for the CDR3 is TGTGCCAGCAGTTTAGGGGGCACCAGGCAGTATTTT. It encodes CASSLGGTRQYF.

The chain carries TRBV27 and TRBJ1-1, with a tentative D call TRBD1 (5 bases). The CDR3 is 18 residues long. Germline V gene sequence: CDR1 MNHEY, CDR2 SMNVEV (reference sequence). V shed 2 bases and J shed 6 bases, with 25 bases lying between them. The CDR3 region has the DNA TGTGCCAGCAGTTTAATTTTGGGCGGGTCAGGGATCTACTCTGAAGCTTTCTTT. Translated, it gives CASSLILGGSGIYSEAFF.

The chain recombines TRBV9 with TRBJ2-3, with 7 bases fitting TRBD2. The CDR3 covers 15 residues. Trimming cost V 2 bases and J 1 base; bases outside gene matches: 4. Germline assignment: CDR1 SGDLS and CDR2 YYNGEE. CDR3 region: CASSVGGSGTDTQYF. In DNA form, the CDR3 reads TGTGCCAGCAGCGTGGGAGGGAGTGGCACAGATACGCAGTATTTT. Full variable domain (rest looked up from reference TRBV9 and TRBJ2-3): DSGVTQTPKHLITATGQRVTLRCSPRSGDLSVYWYQQSLDQGLQFLIQYYNGEERAKGNILERFSAQQFPDLHSELNLSSLELGDSALYFCASSVGGSGTDTQYFGPGTRLTVL.

This rearrangement joins TRBV11-2 to TRBJ2-7; possibly TRBD1 for D (6 bases). The V gene lost 5 bases and the J gene lost 7 bases, with 15 bases spanning the gap. The germline gives CDR1 SGHAT, CDR2 FQNNGV. CDR3 length: 13 amino acids. The CDR3 sequence is CASSPRQEWEQYF. The CDR3 nucleotides are TGTGCCAGCAGCCCTCGACAGGAGTGGGAGCAGTACTTC.

The rearrangement links TRBV6-4 to TRBJ2-2; 7 bases are a match to TRBD1. This CDR3 contains 17 residues. Losses at the gene ends were 0 bases for V and 3 bases for J; bases not matched to a gene: 7. CDR1 MRHNA and CDR2 SNTAGT come from the germline V gene. The CDR3 bases are TGTGCCAGCAGTGACTCGAGGGGGCTAGCCTACACCGGGGAGCTGTTTTTT. Amino acid sequence: CASSDSRGLAYTGELFF.